These T cell receptor beta chains were read from a single sample in a study of blood T cells in healthy people across ages. TCRdb re-derived calls from the 5' RACE reads in MiXCR, one entry per CDR3 protein. The sample has some 1.5 million distinct CDR3 sequences, about 28% seen once. The specimen was blood. The receptors come from a woman between 25 and 40 years old in good health. Each CDR3 is given with its conserved first and last residue. Each record gives: CDR3 DNA, CDR3 protein, D gene, V gene, clone size, J gene. The D gene is left open where the match is weak. The listing skips clone size in some rows; elsewhere it reads once, few, many or a size class.

CDR3 DNA: TGCAGTGCTAGAGATCCATCCGGGGGGGCCTACGGCTACACCTTC
CDR3 protein: CSARDPSGGAYGYTF
D gene: .
V gene: TRBV20-1
clone size: many
J gene: TRBJ1-2

CDR3 DNA: TGTGCCAGCAGCCAAGGCGTCGGCCAAAATGAGCAGTTCTTC
CDR3 protein: CASSQGVGQNEQFF
D gene: .
V gene: TRBV3-1
clone size: .
J gene: TRBJ2-1

CDR3 DNA: TGCGCCAGCAGCCAATACGAGCGGGGGAGCACAGATACGCAGTATTTT
CDR3 protein: CASSQYERGSTDTQYF
D gene: TRBD2
V gene: TRBV4-3
clone size: .
J gene: TRBJ2-3

CDR3 DNA: TGTGCCAGCAGGCGACAGGGGCCAAGGCCCTTAGAGACCCAGTACTTC
CDR3 protein: CASRRQGPRPLETQYF
D gene: TRBD1
V gene: TRBV6-1
clone size: few
J gene: TRBJ2-5

CDR3 DNA: TGTGCCAGTAGTCCGTCTGGGGGGTCTAACTATGGCTACACCTTC
CDR3 protein: CASSPSGGSNYGYTF
D gene: .
V gene: TRBV19
clone size: few
J gene: TRBJ1-2

CDR3 DNA: TGTGCCAGCAGCGGGACTAGCGGGAGGGTTGAGCAGTTCTTC
CDR3 protein: CASSGTSGRVEQFF
D gene: TRBD2
V gene: TRBV7-9
clone size: few
J gene: TRBJ2-1

CDR3 DNA: TGTGCCAGCAGTTACATAGATACGCAGTATTTT
CDR3 protein: CASSYIDTQYF
D gene: .
V gene: TRBV6-5
clone size: few
J gene: TRBJ2-3

CDR3 DNA: TGTGCCAGCAGCCAATCTAGCGGGGGATTCTACAATGAGCAGTTCTTC
CDR3 protein: CASSQSSGGFYNEQFF
D gene: TRBD2
V gene: TRBV3-1
clone size: .
J gene: TRBJ2-1

CDR3 DNA: TGTGCCAGCAGGCTCGACAGGGGAAATCCCATGAACACTGAAGCTTTCTTT
CDR3 protein: CASRLDRGNPMNTEAFF
D gene: TRBD1
V gene: TRBV12-3/TRBV12-4
clone size: .
J gene: TRBJ1-1

CDR3 DNA: TGTGCCAGCAGTTTGGGCAGGATTGCAACTAATGAAAAACTGTTTTTT
CDR3 protein: CASSLGRIATNEKLFF
D gene: .
V gene: TRBV12-3/TRBV12-4
clone size: many
J gene: TRBJ1-4

CDR3 DNA: TGTGCCAGCGGGGGGACTAGCGCTTACAATGAGCAGTTCTTC
CDR3 protein: CASGGTSAYNEQFF
D gene: TRBD2
V gene: TRBV12-3/TRBV12-4
clone size: few
J gene: TRBJ2-1

CDR3 DNA: TGCGCCAGCAGCTTGGACAGGGTCATCACCGGGGAGCTGTTTTTT
CDR3 protein: CASSLDRVITGELFF
D gene: .
V gene: TRBV5-1
clone size: few
J gene: TRBJ2-2

CDR3 DNA: TGTGCCAGTCGCGGCGGGGCGCGCACTGAAGCTTTCTTT
CDR3 protein: CASRGGARTEAFF
D gene: .
V gene: TRBV7-9
clone size: once
J gene: TRBJ1-1

CDR3 DNA: TGTGCCAGCAGCTTAATAGATGCGTTATCGGGGGGCCTAAATGAGCAGTTCTTC
CDR3 protein: CASSLIDALSGGLNEQFF
D gene: .
V gene: TRBV7-3
clone size: few
J gene: TRBJ2-1

CDR3 DNA: TGTGCCAGCAGTCCCCGGACAGGACGGTACAATGAGCAGTTCTTC
CDR3 protein: CASSPRTGRYNEQFF
D gene: TRBD1
V gene: TRBV28
clone size: few
J gene: TRBJ2-1

CDR3 DNA: TGTGCCAGCAGCTTGTCCTTCGGGAGGGAGACCCAGTACTTC
CDR3 protein: CASSLSFGRETQYF
D gene: TRBD2
V gene: TRBV5-5
clone size: .
J gene: TRBJ2-5

CDR3 DNA: .
CDR3 protein: CASSKVGWGTRHNEQFF
D gene: .
V gene: TRBV21-1
clone size: .
J gene: TRBJ2-1

CDR3 DNA: TGTGCCAGCAGTTACTCGAGGGACAGGGGGCGCAACGAGCAGTACTTC
CDR3 protein: CASSYSRDRGRNEQYF
D gene: TRBD1
V gene: TRBV6-5
clone size: few
J gene: TRBJ2-7

CDR3 DNA: TGTGCCAGCAGTTTGGTAGGGAGTGGGCAGCCCCAGCATTTT
CDR3 protein: CASSLVGSGQPQHF
D gene: .
V gene: TRBV27
clone size: .
J gene: TRBJ1-5

CDR3 DNA: TGTGCCAGCAGGCTAGCGGGGCCCACAGATACGCAGTATTTT
CDR3 protein: CASRLAGPTDTQYF
D gene: TRBD2
V gene: TRBV7-2
clone size: few
J gene: TRBJ2-3

CDR3 DNA: TGTGCCAGCAGCTTAAAGGGGGTGGGGGCCCAAGAGACCCAGTACTTC
CDR3 protein: CASSLKGVGAQETQYF
D gene: .
V gene: TRBV7-2
clone size: many
J gene: TRBJ2-5

CDR3 DNA: TGTACCAGCTCCGCCGGGGGGGGCCTTCAATCCTACAATAAGCAGTTCTTC
CDR3 protein: CTSSAGGGLQSYNKQFF
D gene: TRBD2
V gene: TRBV6-1
clone size: .
J gene: TRBJ2-1

CDR3 DNA: TGTGCCAGCAGCTTACTGGAAGGACAGCCCCAGCATTTT
CDR3 protein: CASSLLEGQPQHF
D gene: .
V gene: TRBV7-2
clone size: .
J gene: TRBJ1-5

CDR3 DNA: TGCAGTGCTCGCGGGCGGGGGGGAATCAGATCCTACAATGAGCAGTACTTC
CDR3 protein: CSARGRGGIRSYNEQYF
D gene: TRBD2
V gene: TRBV20-1
clone size: .
J gene: TRBJ2-7

CDR3 DNA: TGCAGTGCTAGAGCGCAAGCGGGAGTTAGCACCGGGGAGCGGTTTTTT
CDR3 protein: CSARAQAGVSTGERFF
D gene: TRBD2
V gene: TRBV20-1
clone size: .
J gene: TRBJ2-2